This T cell receptor (beta chain) was recorded in a study of T cells in tumors after PD-1 blockade. Looking at the study overall: A subset received ongoing vismodegib 150 mg daily alongside anti-PD-1 therapy. Peripheral blood samples averaged approximately 33,000 unique clonotypes and roughly 110,000 templates.

Here immunoSEQ multiplex PCR was the method, and the copy in TCRdb shows in-frame clones only, minus some. The sample holds approximately 35,000 clones, 78% seen once. Genomic DNA template from tumor biopsies or peripheral blood, 616 ng to 6,004 ng input. The origin of this receptor is a human donor with basal cell carcinoma. Sequences were derived from PBMCs, sampled before anti-PD-1 treatment.

CDR3 DNA: TGTGCCAGCAGGCGGACGAGTACAGATACGCAGTATTTT. Translated, it gives CASRRTSTDTQYF. The chain has TRBV6-6 and TRBJ2-3; D not resolved. The germline V gene has CDR1 MNHNY and CDR2 SVGAGI (reference sequence). This CDR3 is built from 13 residues. V lost 6 bases and J lost 3, with 10 bases in between.